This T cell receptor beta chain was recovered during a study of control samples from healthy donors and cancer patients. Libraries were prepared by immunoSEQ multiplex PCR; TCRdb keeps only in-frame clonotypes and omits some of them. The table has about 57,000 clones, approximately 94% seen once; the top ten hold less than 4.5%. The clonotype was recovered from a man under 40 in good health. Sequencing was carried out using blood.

CDR3 amino acids: CASGGVKAFF. The CDR3 nucleotides are TGTGCCAGTGGGGGGGTGAAGGCTTTCTTT. The chain couples TRBV25-1 to TRBJ1-1; a weak D match, TRBD1 (5 bases). Looked up from germline, CDR1 is MGHDK and CDR2 is SYGVNS. The CDR3 length is 10 residues. V lost 9 bases and J lost 11, with 13 bases in between.